These 32 T cell receptor beta chains originate from one sample sequenced in a study of shared clonotypes between healthy human individuals. Method: immunoSEQ multiplex PCR; TCRdb's copy keeps in-frame clones and lacks some. This sample has millions of clones, with over 85% found just once. The sequenced sample was naive CD4+ T cells sorted from blood. Documented subset: CD45RA+ positively selected. The source of these receptors is a man aged 18 to 29 in good health.

The V and J genes are TRBV4-1 and TRBJ2-1; possible D gene TRBD1, 5 bases. V lost 0 bases to trimming and J lost 4 bases, with 7 bases between them. CDR3 length: 14 amino acids. Germline V gene sequence: CDR1 MGHRA, CDR2 YSYEKL. The CDR3 DNA sequence: TGCGCCAGCAGCCAAGAAGGACAATACAATGAGCAGTTCTTC. Its translation: CASSQEGQYNEQFF.

The table lists this clone with a count of one. This sample includes further DNA sequences coding for the same CDR3. This sequence joins TRBV2 and TRBJ2-6; TRBD2 is a possible D gene (5 bases). Looked up from germline, CDR1 is SNHLY and CDR2 is FYNNEI. V lost 8 bases and J lost 0, with 5 bases in between. This CDR3 has 13 residues. The CDR3, as DNA: TGTGCCAGCGCGGGCTCTGGGGCCAACGTCCTGACTTTC. This encodes CASAGSGANVLTF.

The chain uses TRBV4-1 and TRBJ2-5, with D possibly TRBD1 on 5 matching bases. The V and J ends lost 2 bases and 5 bases respectively, with 12 bases between them. CDR1 MGHRA and CDR2 YSYEKL come from the germline V gene. CDR3 length: 14 amino acids. DNA of the CDR3: TGCGCCAGCAGCCAACAGGGTAAAGTGGAGACCCAGTACTTC. Its translation is CASSQQGKVETQYF.

V usage is TRBV9 and J usage is TRBJ2-5, with 8 positions matching TRBD1. This CDR3 has 19 residues. Germline CDR1 is SGDLS and CDR2 is YYNGEE. V was pared by 0 bases and J by 2 bases, with 15 bases of the junction left unmatched. The CDR3 DNA follows: TGTGCCAGCAGCGTAGTGTGGGGCCCCAGGGGGCCTTCACAAGAGACCCAGTACTTC. It translates to CASSVVWGPRGPSQETQYF.

The chain couples TRBV27 to TRBJ1-1; D might be TRBD1 (5 bases). The CDR3 totals 14 residues. V lost 6 bases and J lost 4, with 15 bases in between. CDR1 is MNHEY, CDR2 SMNVEV, per germline (reference sequence). CDR3 sequence reads: CASRPGARGTEAFF. The CDR3 bases are TGTGCCAGCAGACCCGGGGCAAGGGGCACTGAAGCTTTCTTT.

The chain has TRBV29-1 and TRBJ2-1, with TRBD2 matching over 8 bases. Trimming at V came to 0 bases and at J to 7 bases, leaving 11 bases not matched to a gene. There are 16 residues in the CDR3. CDR1 and CDR2 (germline): SQVTM, ANQGSEA. CDR3 coding DNA: TGCAGCGTTGAAGATCGGGCGGGAGGTTCGAGAAATGAGCAGTTCTTC. This gives the protein CSVEDRAGGSRNEQFF.

The chain couples TRBV9 to TRBJ2-1; possibly TRBD2 for D (5 bases). Per germline, CDR1 SGDLS and CDR2 YYNGEE. V lost 4 bases, J lost 6 bases, and 11 bases lay in between. This CDR3 has 13 residues. The chain's CDR3 is CASSPTLVNEQFF. The CDR3 coding sequence is TGTGCCAGCAGCCCAACACTAGTCAATGAGCAGTTCTTC.

The chain recombines TRBV29-1 with TRBJ2-5; tentatively, D is TRBD1 or TRBD2 (5 bases each). The DNA end is more similar to TRBJ2-7, so the J call may be wrong. The CDR3 covers 13 residues. Per the germline V gene, CDR1 is SQVTM and CDR2 is ANQGSEA. The chain's CDR3 is CSVGQTREYEQYF. For the CDR3, the DNA is TGCAGCGTTGGGCAAACCAGGGAGTACGAGCAGTACTTC.

The chain uses TRBV5-1 and TRBJ2-2; the match to TRBD2 covers 8 bases. The V gene end was trimmed by 5 bases and the J gene end by 3 bases; junction bases not matched to a gene: 12. Per germline, CDR1 SGHRS and CDR2 YFSETQ. The CDR3 extends over 17 amino acids. CDR3 sequence: CASRELPGGPDTGELFF. The CDR3 bases are TGCGCCAGCAGAGAGTTGCCGGGAGGGCCCGACACCGGGGAGCTGTTTTTT. Variable domain in full (rest from reference TRBV5-1 and TRBJ2-2): KAGVTQTPRYLIKTRGQQVTLSCSPISGHRSVSWYQQTPGQGLQFLFEYFSETQRNKGNFPGRFSGRQFSNSRSEMNVSTLELGDSALYLCASRELPGGPDTGELFFGEGSRLTVL.

This clone was detected once. The chain carries TRBV11-3 and TRBJ2-2; 10 nucleotides line up with TRBD1. Per the germline V gene, CDR1 is SGHNT and CDR2 is YENEEA. The J segment lost 6 bases and the V segment lost 3 bases, leaving 1 base of the junction unmatched. The CDR3 spans 14 residues. CDR3 coding DNA: TGTGCCAGCAGCTTGGGGACAGGGGCCGGGGAGCTGTTTTTT. Protein: CASSLGTGAGELFF.

The chain recombines TRBV6-1 with TRBJ2-1, with a weak D call TRBD2 (5 bases). The CDR3 is 13 amino acids. V was shortened by 8 bases and J by 3 bases, with 11 bases between the two germline ends. Germline values: CDR1 MNHNS, CDR2 SASEGT. CDR3 protein: CASEVRDYNEQFF. In DNA, the CDR3 is TGTGCCAGCGAGGTTCGGGACTACAATGAGCAGTTCTTC.

The chain links TRBV10-3 to TRBJ2-5; 12 nucleotides line up with TRBD2. Germline CDR1 ENHRY, CDR2 SYGVKD. This CDR3 has 16 residues. Trimming removed 2 bases from V and 5 bases from J; junction bases left unmatched: 6. Here the CDR3 reads CAISETSGGIMETQYF. DNA of the CDR3: TGTGCCATCAGTGAGACTAGCGGGGGGATTATGGAGACCCAGTACTTC.

The chain links TRBV11-2 to TRBJ1-4; 10 bases agree with TRBD1. Germline CDR1 reads SGHAT; CDR2 reads FQNNGV. The CDR3 runs 16 residues. V shed 4 bases and J 11 bases; nucleotides not matched to a gene: 13. The CDR3 reads CASSSPGQGTIGKLFF. As DNA, the CDR3 is TGTGCCAGCAGCTCACCGGGACAGGGGACGATCGGCAAACTGTTTTTT.

This clone was found once. The rearrangement joins TRBV6-6 to TRBJ1-2; D uncertain. The CDR3 spans 12 residues. The V end was cut by 7 bases, the J end by 8 bases, with 14 bases between. Germline V gene lookup returns CDR1 MNHNY and CDR2 SVGAGI (reference sequence). In nucleotides, the CDR3 is TGTGCCAGCAATCCGGATACTCTCGGCTACACCTTC. Translated, it gives CASNPDTLGYTF.

The chain carries TRBV5-4 and TRBJ1-2; TRBD1 might be the D (5 bases). CDR1 and CDR2 from the germline V gene are SGHNT and YYREEE (reference sequence). Deletions cut 2 bases from V and 4 bases from J, with 9 bases between. The CDR3 consists of 13 residues. CDR3 in DNA: TGTGCCAGCAGCTTTGGGGACGCCTATGGCTACACCTTC. Its translation is CASSFGDAYGYTF.

J is TRBJ2-3 and V is TRBV19; a possible D gene is TRBD1 (6 bases). The CDR3 has 17 amino acids. Germline CDR1 is LNHDA and CDR2 is SQIVND (reference sequence). V was pared by 4 bases and J by 1 base, with 18 bases between. The CDR3 DNA reads as TGTGCCAGTAGTACGACCTCAGGACAGTTTCGCACAGATACGCAGTATTTT. It specifies CASSTTSGQFRTDTQYF.

The chain has TRBV27 and TRBJ1-1; D gene ambiguous. This CDR3 comprises 14 residues. In germline, CDR1 is MNHEY, CDR2 SMNVEV (reference sequence). Trimming pared 9 bases from V and 3 bases from J, leaving 17 bases between. The CDR3 loop is CASRTGPADTEAFF. Written as DNA, the CDR3 is TGTGCCAGTAGGACGGGTCCGGCGGACACTGAAGCTTTCTTT.

This clone was found a few times. The chain's CDR3 is CASSQGLLRGGTYEQYF. CDR3 nucleotides: TGTGCCAGCAGCCAAGGGCTCTTGCGGGGGGGCACCTACGAGCAGTACTTC. V usage is TRBV14 and J usage is TRBJ2-7; TRBD2 matches 9 bases. The CDR3 totals 17 residues. From germline, CDR1 is SGHDN and CDR2 FVKESK. V lost 1 base, J lost 2 bases, and 9 bases stayed unmatched.

V and J are TRBV2 and TRBJ2-7; unclear D gene. Germline CDR1 and CDR2: SNHLY and FYNNEI. Between the trimmed V and J ends, which lost 6 bases and 5 bases, there was a span of 11 bases. This CDR3 comprises 12 residues. The CDR3 loop is CASSSMGNEQYF. CDR3 in DNA: TGTGCCAGCAGCAGCATGGGGAACGAGCAGTACTTC.

V and J are TRBV28 and TRBJ1-5, with a weak D call TRBD1 (5 bases). This CDR3 region has 13 residues. Trimming left V 6 bases short and J 4 bases short, with 10 bases between. Germline CDR1 MDHEN, CDR2 SYDVKM. DNA of the CDR3: TGTGCCAGCAGAGGGGAAGGGAATCAGCCCCAGCATTTT. It encodes CASRGEGNQPQHF.

V usage is TRBV19 and J usage is TRBJ1-2; 7 nucleotides match TRBD1. This CDR3 spans 14 amino acids. Per the germline V gene, CDR1 is LNHDA and CDR2 is SQIVND (reference sequence). V was pared by 7 bases and J by 4 bases, with 9 bases of the junction left unmatched. CDR3 in amino acids: CASTEGRGAYGYTF. CDR3 nucleotides: TGTGCCAGTACGGAGGGCAGGGGGGCCTATGGCTACACCTTC.

The J gene is TRBJ2-7, the V gene TRBV6-5, with TRBD1 identical over 10 bases. There are 13 residues in the CDR3. Trimming took 6 bases from V and 5 from J; bases not matched to a gene: 4. In germline, CDR1 is MNHEY, CDR2 SVGAGI. The DNA of the CDR3 is TGTGCCAGCAGCGGACAGGGGGGGAACGAGCAGTACTTC. Its protein is CASSGQGGNEQYF.

J is TRBJ1-5 and V is TRBV7-9, with 8 bases lining up with TRBD1. The trim removed 5 bases at V and 7 bases at J, leaving 7 bases unmatched. CDR1 is SEHNR, CDR2 FQNEAQ, per germline (reference sequence). This CDR3 spans 14 amino acids. CDR3 loop: CASSRGQGSQPQHF. The CDR3 DNA follows: TGTGCCAGCAGCCGCGGACAGGGCTCCCAGCCCCAGCATTTT.

Concerning this clone itself: The sample contains more than one DNA sequence encoding this CDR3. The V call is TRBV5-1, the J call TRBJ2-7, with 10 bases that match TRBD2. The CDR3 is made up of 15 amino acids. Looked up from germline, CDR1 is SGHRS and CDR2 is YFSETQ. V dropped 0 bases and J dropped 2; count of bases not matched to a gene: 2. The CDR3 protein is CASSLGAGGPYEQYF. In nucleotides, the CDR3 is TGCGCCAGCAGCTTGGGAGCGGGGGGGCCCTACGAGCAGTACTTC.

In nucleotides, the CDR3 is TGTGCCAGCAGCTTGGCCTCTAGCGCGTCAGATACGCAGTATTTT. Protein product: CASSLASSASDTQYF. The chain has TRBV5-4 and TRBJ2-3; perhaps TRBD2 as D (6 bases). The CDR3 spans 15 residues. Germline lookup yields CDR1 SGHNT and CDR2 YYREEE (reference sequence). Trimming left V 0 bases short and J 4 bases short, with 12 bases between.

This clone was picked up one time. The chain joins TRBV29-1 to TRBJ2-3, with D possibly being TRBD1 (5 bases). This CDR3 has 13 amino acids. V lost 6 bases, J lost 1 base, and 11 bases lay in between. The germline V gene has CDR1 SQVTM and CDR2 ANQGSEA. CDR3 amino acids: CSVEEQGTDTQYF. The CDR3 DNA is TGCAGCGTCGAGGAACAGGGCACAGATACGCAGTATTTT.

The chain joins TRBV7-2 to TRBJ2-7, with 7 bases that match TRBD2. This CDR3 has 13 amino acids. V lost 6 bases and J lost 2; bases outside the gene matches: 4. Per the germline V gene, CDR1 is SGHTA and CDR2 is FQGNSA. CDR3 DNA: TGTGCCAGCAGACAAGGGACTACCTACGAGCAGTACTTC. Encoded protein: CASRQGTTYEQYF. Supplemented by reference TRBV7-2 and TRBJ2-7, the full variable domain reads GAGVSQSPSNKVTEKGKDVELRCDPISGHTALYWYRQSLGQGLEFLIYFQGNSAPDKSGLPSDRFSAERTGGSVSTLTIQRTQQEDSAVYLCASRQGTTYEQYFGPGTRLTVT.

The chain uses TRBV10-2 and TRBJ2-1, with TRBD2 identical over 9 bases. J lost 9 bases, V lost 2 bases, and 8 bases had no gene match. The CDR3 spans 15 residues. Germline V gives CDR1 WSHSY, CDR2 SAAADI. CDR3 nucleotide sequence: TGCGCCAGCAGTGAGATCCAGCGGGGGGCAGGTGAGCAGTTCTTC. It specifies CASSEIQRGAGEQFF.

The chain uses TRBV4-1 and TRBJ1-3; D is possibly TRBD1 (5 bases). With 0 bases removed from V and 0 bases from J, the gap between germline ends came to 12 bases. The CDR3 sequence is 17 residues long. Germline CDR1 is MGHRA and CDR2 is YSYEKL. The CDR3 protein is CASSQDPGGGSGNTIYF. CDR3 coding DNA: TGCGCCAGCAGCCAAGATCCCGGGGGGGGCTCTGGAAACACCATATATTTT.

The chain links TRBV19 to TRBJ2-1; 16 nucleotides line up with TRBD2. The ends lost 4 bases at V and 6 bases at J; junction bases unmatched: 9. The CDR3 is made up of 18 amino acids. Looked up from germline, CDR1 is LNHDA and CDR2 is SQIVND (reference sequence). The CDR3 here is CASSTYSGTSGRGNEQFF. The CDR3 nucleotides are TGTGCCAGTAGTACCTATTCCGGGACTAGCGGGAGGGGCAATGAGCAGTTCTTC.

The rearrangement links TRBV19 to TRBJ1-2, with 9 bases matching TRBD1. CDR1 is LNHDA and CDR2 is SQIVND in the germline V gene (reference sequence). The CDR3 extends over 13 amino acids. The ends lost 5 bases at V and 8 bases at J; junction bases unmatched: 6. This chain's CDR3 is CASSPRQGGGYTF. Written as DNA, the CDR3 is TGTGCCAGTAGTCCCAGACAGGGGGGAGGCTACACCTTC.

Remarks on this clone: The same CDR3 is also encoded by other DNA sequences in this sample. The rearrangement joins TRBV5-1 to TRBJ2-3; TRBD1 matches at 8 bases. The CDR3 is 14 amino acids. V dropped 1 base and J dropped 3; count of bases not matched to a gene: 1. CDR1 is SGHRS and CDR2 is YFSETQ in the germline V gene. CDR3 residues: CASSLRTGTDTQYF. Here the CDR3 DNA reads TGCGCCAGCAGCTTGAGGACAGGGACAGATACGCAGTATTTT.